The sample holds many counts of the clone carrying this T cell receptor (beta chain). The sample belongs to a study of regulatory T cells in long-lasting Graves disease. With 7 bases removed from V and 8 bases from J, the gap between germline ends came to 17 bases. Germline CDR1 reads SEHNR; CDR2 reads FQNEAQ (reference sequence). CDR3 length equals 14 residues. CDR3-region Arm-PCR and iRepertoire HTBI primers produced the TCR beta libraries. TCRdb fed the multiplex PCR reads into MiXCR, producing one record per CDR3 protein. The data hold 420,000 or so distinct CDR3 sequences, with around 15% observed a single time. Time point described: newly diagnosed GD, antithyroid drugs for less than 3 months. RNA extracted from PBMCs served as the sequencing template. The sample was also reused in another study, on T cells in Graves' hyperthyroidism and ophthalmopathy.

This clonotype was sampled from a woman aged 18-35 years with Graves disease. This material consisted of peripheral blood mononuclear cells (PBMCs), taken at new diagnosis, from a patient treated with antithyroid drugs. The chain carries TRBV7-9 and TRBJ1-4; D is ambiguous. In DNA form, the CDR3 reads TGTGCCAGCATCCCGATCGCTTTCGGAGAAAAACTGTTTTTT. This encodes CASIPIAFGEKLFF.